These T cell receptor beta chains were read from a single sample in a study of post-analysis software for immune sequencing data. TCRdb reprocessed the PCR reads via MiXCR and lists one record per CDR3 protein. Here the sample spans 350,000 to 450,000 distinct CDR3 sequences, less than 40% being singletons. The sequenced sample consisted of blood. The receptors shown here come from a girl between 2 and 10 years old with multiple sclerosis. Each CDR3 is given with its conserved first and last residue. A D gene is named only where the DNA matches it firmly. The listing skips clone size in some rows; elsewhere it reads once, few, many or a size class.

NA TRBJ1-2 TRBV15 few TGTGCCACCAGCCCCGGGAGGCCTTACCTACGGGGAGGCTACACCTTC CATSPGRPYLRGGYTF
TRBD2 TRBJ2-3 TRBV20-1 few TGCAGTGCTAGAGGCGGGAGAGCAGATACGCAGTATTTT CSARGGRADTQYF
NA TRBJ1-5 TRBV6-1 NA TGTGCCAGCAGTGGGCCGACAGATTCCAATCAGCCCCAGCATTTT CASSGPTDSNQPQHF
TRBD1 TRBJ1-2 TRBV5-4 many TGTGCCAGCAGCCCCCAAACGGGACAGGGGTGGTATGGCTACACCTTC CASSPQTGQGWYGYTF
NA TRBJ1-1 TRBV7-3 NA TGTGCCAGCAGCACAAAACGGCGGCCCCCTGCTTTCTTT CASSTKRRPPAFF
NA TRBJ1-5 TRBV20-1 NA TGCAGTGCTAGGGACCCGGCGGGAGACAATCAGCCCCAGCATTTT CSARDPAGDNQPQHF
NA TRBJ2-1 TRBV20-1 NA TGCAGTGCTAGACGGGAGAATAGCAATGAGCAGTTCTTC CSARRENSNEQFF
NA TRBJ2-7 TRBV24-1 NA TGTGCCACCAGTGCGTCGGGATACGAGCAGTACTTC CATSASGYEQYF
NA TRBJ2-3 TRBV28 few TGTGCCAGCAGTGCCAATCCAGGAGATACGCAGTATTTT CASSANPGDTQYF
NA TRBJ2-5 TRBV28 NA TGTGCCAGCAGTTGCCTTATCACCATCCAAGAGACCCAGTACTTC CASSCLITIQETQYF
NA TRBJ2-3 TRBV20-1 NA TGCAGTGCAAGGACTATTTACATCGCCGTCACAGATACGCAGTATTTT CSARTIYIAVTDTQYF
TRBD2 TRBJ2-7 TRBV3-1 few TGTGCCAGCAGCAAGCCTAGCGCGGGAGCCTACGAGCAGTACTTC CASSKPSAGAYEQYF
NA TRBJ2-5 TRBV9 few TGTGCCAGCAGCGTAGATGGGGGACGGCACCAAGAGACCCAGTACTTC CASSVDGGRHQETQYF
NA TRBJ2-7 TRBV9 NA TGTGCCAGCAGCGTAGAGATCCGGACTTACAAGCAGTACTTC CASSVEIRTYKQYF
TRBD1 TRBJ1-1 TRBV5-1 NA TGCGCCAGCAGCTTGTTAGGGACAGACTTGAACACTGAAGCTTTCTTT CASSLLGTDLNTEAFF
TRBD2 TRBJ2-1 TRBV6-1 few TGTGCCAGCAGTCGACGCATTATAACCGGGACTAGCAAGAACAATGAGCAGTTCTTC CASSRRIITGTSKNNEQFF
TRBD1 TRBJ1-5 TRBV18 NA TGTGCCAGCTCACCATCTGAGACAGGGGGCGGTCAGCCCCAGCATTTT CASSPSETGGGQPQHF
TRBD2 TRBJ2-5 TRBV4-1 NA TGCGCCAGCAGCCAAGTCGGGGGGGCCTCGGAGACCCAGTACTTC CASSQVGGASETQYF
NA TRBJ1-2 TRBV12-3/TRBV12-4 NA TGTGCCAGCAGGCCCGGCAGCGAGAACTATGGCTACACCTTC CASRPGSENYGYTF
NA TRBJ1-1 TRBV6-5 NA TGTGCCAGCGGGATATCAGGGGCCCCCATGAACACTGAAGCTTTCTTT CASGISGAPMNTEAFF
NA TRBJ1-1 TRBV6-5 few TGTGCCAGCAGTTACGGGGGGACTGGGGGCTTTCGGGACACTGAAGCTTTCTTT CASSYGGTGGFRDTEAFF
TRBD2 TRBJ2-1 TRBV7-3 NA TGTGCCAACAGCCGGACTAGCGGGAGCTCCTACAATGAGCAGTTCTTC CANSRTSGSSYNEQFF
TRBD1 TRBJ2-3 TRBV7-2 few TGTGCCAGCAGCTTAGTTTCCGGGGACAGGGGCGCAGATACGCAGTATTTT CASSLVSGDRGADTQYF
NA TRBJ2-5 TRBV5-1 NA TGCGCCAGCAGCGCGTTTATGACTAGTAAAGAAGAGACCCAGTACTTC CASSAFMTSKEETQYF
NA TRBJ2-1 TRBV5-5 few TGTGCCAGCAGCTTGGTTTCCGGGGCGGGTAACAATGAGCAGTTCTTC CASSLVSGAGNNEQFF
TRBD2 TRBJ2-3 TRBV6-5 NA TGTGCCAGCAGTTACTCTAGCGGGGCAGTCACAGATACGCAGTATTTT CASSYSSGAVTDTQYF
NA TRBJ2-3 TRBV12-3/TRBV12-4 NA TGTGCCAGCAGTTTAGGTCGAGACAGTCGTCGCACAGATACGCAGTATTTT CASSLGRDSRRTDTQYF
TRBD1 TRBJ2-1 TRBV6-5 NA TGTGCCAGCAAACCCACAGGGGTAGGGAATGAGCAGTTCTTC CASKPTGVGNEQFF
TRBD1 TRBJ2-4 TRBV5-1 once TGCGCCAGCAGCTTGGGCCCCTCGGACAGGGGAAACATTCAGTACTTC CASSLGPSDRGNIQYF
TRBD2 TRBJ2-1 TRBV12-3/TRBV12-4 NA TGTGCCAGCAGTAAAACATACGCGGGACTAGCGGAACCCTACAATGAGCAGTTCTTC CASSKTYAGLAEPYNEQFF
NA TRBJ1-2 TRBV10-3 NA TGTGCCATCAGTGAAGAGGGAAACTATGGCTACACCTTC CAISEEGNYGYTF
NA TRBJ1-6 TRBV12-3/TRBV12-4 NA TGTGCCAGCAGCCCGACAGGAGACTCCTATAATTCACCCCTCCACTTT CASSPTGDSYNSPLHF
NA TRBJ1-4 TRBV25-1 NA TGTGCCAGCAGTGAATCGCGTGGCGGATATGAAAAACTGTTTTTT CASSESRGGYEKLFF
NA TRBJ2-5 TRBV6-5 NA TGTGCCAGCCCTTCCAAGGGGGTAGGGACCCAGTACTTC CASPSKGVGTQYF
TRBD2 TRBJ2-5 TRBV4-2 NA TGTGCCAGCAGCCAAGGCGGGGGTCAGGCGTTTGGGCAGTACTTC CASSQGGGQAFGQYF
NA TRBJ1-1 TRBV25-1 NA TGTGCCAGCAGTGAACTTACAGGGTCTCTGGCTGAAGCTTTCTTT CASSELTGSLAEAFF
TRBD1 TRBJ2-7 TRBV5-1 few TGCGCCAGCAGCCACCGGGACAGGGGGCGTTACGAGCAGTACTTC CASSHRDRGRYEQYF
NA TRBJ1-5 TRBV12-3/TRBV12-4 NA TGTGCCAGCAAGCGGTTTAGCAATCAGCCCCAGCATTTT CASKRFSNQPQHF
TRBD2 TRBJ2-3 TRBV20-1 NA TGCAGTGCTAGAGATCTGGGTAGCGGGGGGTTCGATACGCAGTATTTT CSARDLGSGGFDTQYF
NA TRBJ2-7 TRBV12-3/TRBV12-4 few TGTGCCAGCAGTTTAAGGAGGGTGCTCCGTCGAGGGGCCGAGCAGTACTTC CASSLRRVLRRGAEQYF
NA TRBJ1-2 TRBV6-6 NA TGTGCCAGCAGTTTCTTCGGACAGACCTATGGCTACACCTTC CASSFFGQTYGYTF
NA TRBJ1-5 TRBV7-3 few TGTGCCAGCAGCTCCCAGCCCGATCAGCCCCAGCATTTT CASSSQPDQPQHF
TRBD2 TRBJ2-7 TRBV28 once TGTGCCAGCAGTTCTCCGGGACTAGCGGGAGGCCGTCCCTACGAGCAGTACTTC CASSSPGLAGGRPYEQYF
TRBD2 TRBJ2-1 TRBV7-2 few TGTGCCAGCAGCTTAGACCTAGCGGGGGCCTCTCCGGGGGACAATGAGCAGTTCTTC CASSLDLAGASPGDNEQFF
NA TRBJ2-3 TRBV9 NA TGTGCCAGCAGCGTCCACCCACGCACAGATACGCAGTATTTT CASSVHPRTDTQYF
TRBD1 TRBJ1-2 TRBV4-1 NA TGCGCCAGCAGCCTGGGACAGGGTAGCGGCTATGGCTACACCTTC CASSLGQGSGYGYTF
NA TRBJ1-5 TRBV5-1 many TGTGCCAGCAGTTTGGGGGGGAGCAATCAGCCCCAGCATTTT CASSLGGSNQPQHF
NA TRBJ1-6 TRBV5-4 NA TGTGCCAGCAGCTCCACAGGATTGAATAATTCACCCCGCCACTTT CASSSTGLNNSPRHF
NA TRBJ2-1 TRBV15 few TGTGCCACCAGCAGAGCGGACTACAATGAGCAGTTCTTC CATSRADYNEQFF
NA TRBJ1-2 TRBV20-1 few TGCAGTGCTAGAGATACGGGGTGGGGGGTTTACTATGGCTACACCTTC CSARDTGWGVYYGYTF
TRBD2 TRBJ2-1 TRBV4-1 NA TGCGCCAGCAGCCAACACCTAGCGGGGGAAACTGAGCAGTTCTTC CASSQHLAGETEQFF